Included here is one T cell receptor (beta chain) sequence, with context. Its recognized antigen is unknown. The input lacks base qualities; no much larger clone sits a single base away. The data are from a study of a mutant IDH1 vaccine in newly diagnosed glioma listed by TCRdb under 2021. General notes on the study: Patients were given eight vaccinations, in weeks 1, 3, 5, 7, 11, 15, 19 and 23, which matched visits V03 through V10. Vaccination began 4-6 weeks after radiotherapy alone, or alongside temozolomide cycles in the chemotherapy-containing groups. Of the 25 to 40 patients who were treated, 62.5% were male and about 40% were female, and the mean age was roughly 40 years. Prior to enrollment, patients had been given standard therapy consisting of radiotherapy alone, temozolomide alone, or radiochemotherapy with temozolomide, with the combination given to most patients. Peripheral blood was drawn at six visits: V03 (baseline), V05, V07, V10, V12 and V13. Longitudinal TCRB deep sequencing was done for roughly 23 treated patients, wherever samples were available for exploratory analyses. General findings and caveats noted by the study authors: The authors noted that analyses of patient blood samples could not be reproduced because of sample limitations. Immune responses induced by the vaccine were seen in approximately 93% of patients across multiple MHC alleles. Pseudoprogression appeared unrelated to alterations in the top peripheral T cell clonotypes detected by TCRB sequencing. Selection of PBMC samples for TCRB deep sequencing was based on availability.

The library was obtained by the immunoSEQ multiplex PCR assay. Following the manufacturer's protocol, the hsTCRB Kit was used to amplify rearranged TCR beta chain sequences. Sequencing of TCRB libraries was carried out on an Illumina MiSeq. The source study handled its data this way. The proprietary platform of the kit vendor was used for demultiplexing, trimming and gene mapping. TCRdb's version of the immuneACCESS table is confined to in-frame rearrangements and falls short of the full clone set. An unresolved V gene accounts for under half of the shortfall where checked; the remainder is of unknown origin. That table furnishes V, J and clone size, whereas the DNA furnished D and trimming. The sample contains approximately 27,000 clones, roughly 90% of them found a single time. The ten most abundant clones make up about 18% of the sample. The CDR3 goes from the cysteine to the phenylalanine over 15 residues. Just CDR3 DNA is preserved here, 45 bases in frame from base 1. Via the germline V gene, CDR1 is SGHRS and CDR2 YFSETQ. After removal of 2 bases from V and 5 bases from J, the junction retains 6 bases not matched to a gene.

What this sample's time point label stands for: week 5, during vaccination. Each vaccine dose, consisting of 300 ug of a 20-mer mutant IDH1 peptide in Montanide, was administered subcutaneously with topical imiquimod. All donors had newly diagnosed IDH1-mutant astrocytomas of WHO grade 3 or 4 that showed loss of nuclear ATRX. The samples were drawn from NOA16, a multicentre, single-arm, open-label phase I trial in Germany that tested a mutant IDH1 peptide vaccine in humans for the first time. Genomic DNA for TCRB sequencing was extracted from EDTA blood using the DNeasy Blood and Tissue Kit. The source of this sequence is a man younger than 30 with glioma. The sequencing used PBMCs, collected from a glioma patient whose treatment included an IDH1 peptide vaccine. The sequence joins TRBV5-1 to TRBJ1-1, with TRBD1 matching 10 junction bases. The CDR3 protein sequence reads: CASSFGTGDGTEAFF. The DNA is as follows: TGCGCCAGCAGCTTCGGGACAGGGGATGGGACTGAAGCTTTCTTT.